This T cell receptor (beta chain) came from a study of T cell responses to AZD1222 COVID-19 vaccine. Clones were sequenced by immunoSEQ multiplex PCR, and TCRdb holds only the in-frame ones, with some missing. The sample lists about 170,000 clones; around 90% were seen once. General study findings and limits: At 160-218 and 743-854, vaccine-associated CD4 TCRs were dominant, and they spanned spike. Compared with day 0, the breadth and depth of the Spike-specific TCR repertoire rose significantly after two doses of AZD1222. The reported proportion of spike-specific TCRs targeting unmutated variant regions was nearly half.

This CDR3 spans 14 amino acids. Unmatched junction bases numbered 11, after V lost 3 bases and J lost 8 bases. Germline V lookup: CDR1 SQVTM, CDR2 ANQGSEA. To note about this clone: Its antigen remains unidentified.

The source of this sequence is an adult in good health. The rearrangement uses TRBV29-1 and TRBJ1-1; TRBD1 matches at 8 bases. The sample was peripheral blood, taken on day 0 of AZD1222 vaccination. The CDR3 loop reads CSVDVGRGRQEAFF. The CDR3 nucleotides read TGCAGCGTTGATGTGGGCAGGGGGCGCCAGGAAGCTTTCTTT.